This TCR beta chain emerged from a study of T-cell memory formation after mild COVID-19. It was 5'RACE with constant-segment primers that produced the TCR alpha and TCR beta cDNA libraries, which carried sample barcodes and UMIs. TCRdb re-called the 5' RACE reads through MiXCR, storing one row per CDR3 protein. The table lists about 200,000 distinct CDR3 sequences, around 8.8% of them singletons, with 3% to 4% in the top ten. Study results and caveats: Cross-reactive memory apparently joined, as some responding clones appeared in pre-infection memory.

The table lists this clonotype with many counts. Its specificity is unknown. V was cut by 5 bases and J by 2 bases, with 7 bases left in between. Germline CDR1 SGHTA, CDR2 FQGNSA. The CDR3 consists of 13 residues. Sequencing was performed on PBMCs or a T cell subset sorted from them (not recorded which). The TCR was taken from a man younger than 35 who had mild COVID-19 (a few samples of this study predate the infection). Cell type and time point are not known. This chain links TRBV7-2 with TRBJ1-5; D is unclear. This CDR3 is CASSQSRNQPQHF. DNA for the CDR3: TGTGCCAGCAGCCAATCCCGCAATCAGCCCCAGCATTTT. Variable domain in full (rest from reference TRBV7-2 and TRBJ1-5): GAGVSQSPSNKVTEKGKDVELRCDPISGHTALYWYRQSLGQGLEFLIYFQGNSAPDKSGLPSDRFSAERTGGSVSTLTIQRTQQEDSAVYLCASSQSRNQPQHFGDGTRLSIL.